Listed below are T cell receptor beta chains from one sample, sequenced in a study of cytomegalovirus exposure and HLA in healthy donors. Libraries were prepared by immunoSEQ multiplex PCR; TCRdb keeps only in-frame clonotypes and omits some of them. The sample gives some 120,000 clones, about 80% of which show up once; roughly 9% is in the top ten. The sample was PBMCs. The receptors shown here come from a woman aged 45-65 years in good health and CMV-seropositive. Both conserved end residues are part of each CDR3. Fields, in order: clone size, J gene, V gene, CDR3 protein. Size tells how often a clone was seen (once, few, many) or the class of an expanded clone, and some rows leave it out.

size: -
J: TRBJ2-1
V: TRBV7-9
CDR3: CSSSLLWASGGNEQFF

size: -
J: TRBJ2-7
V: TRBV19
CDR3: CASSIQRDSYEQYF

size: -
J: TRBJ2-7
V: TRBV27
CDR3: CASSTGLAGGLGPYEQYF

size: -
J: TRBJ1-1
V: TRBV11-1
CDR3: CASSSQGAGNTEAFF

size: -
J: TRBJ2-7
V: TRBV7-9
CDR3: CASSLLHGQGWSYEQYF

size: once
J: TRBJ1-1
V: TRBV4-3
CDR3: CASSQDWLGQVNTEAFF

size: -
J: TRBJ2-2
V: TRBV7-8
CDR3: CASTKFEGTISGELFF

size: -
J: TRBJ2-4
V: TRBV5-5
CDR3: CASSLQGATKNIQYF

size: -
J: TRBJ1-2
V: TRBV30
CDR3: CAWSVQAAYGYTF

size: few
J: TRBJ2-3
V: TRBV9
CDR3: CASSVFQDWTDTQYF

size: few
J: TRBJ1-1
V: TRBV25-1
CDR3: CASKSSQAQGTEAFF

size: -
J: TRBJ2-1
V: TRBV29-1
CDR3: CSVGARPFYYNEQFF

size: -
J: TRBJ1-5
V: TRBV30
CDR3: CAWSMPGQPQHF

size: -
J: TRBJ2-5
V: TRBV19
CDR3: CASSPGILVQQETQYF

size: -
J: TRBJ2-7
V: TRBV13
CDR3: CASTTGGEYEQYF

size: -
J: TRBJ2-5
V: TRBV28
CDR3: CASNRAQETQYF

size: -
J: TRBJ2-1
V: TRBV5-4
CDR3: CASSLGGQGTYNEQFF

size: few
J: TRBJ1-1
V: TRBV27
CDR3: CASSSAQAGNTEAFF

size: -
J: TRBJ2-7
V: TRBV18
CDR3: CASSIRGGSFYEQYF

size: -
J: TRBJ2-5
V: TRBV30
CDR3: CAWSVSGGTQYF

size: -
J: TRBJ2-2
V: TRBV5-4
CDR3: CASSRLGGSNTGELFF

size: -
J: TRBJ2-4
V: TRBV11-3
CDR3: CASSLLAKNIQYF

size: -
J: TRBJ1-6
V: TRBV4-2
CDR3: CASSQDSENSPLHF

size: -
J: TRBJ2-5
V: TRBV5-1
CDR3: CASSSQGGGETQYF

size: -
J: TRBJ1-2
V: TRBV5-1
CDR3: CASSDRGFYGYTF

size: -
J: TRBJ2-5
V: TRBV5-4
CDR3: CASRFGETQYF

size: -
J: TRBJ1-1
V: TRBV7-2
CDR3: CASSIQTGRVAEAFF

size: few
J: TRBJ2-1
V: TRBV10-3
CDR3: CAISDFSGRAHNEQFF

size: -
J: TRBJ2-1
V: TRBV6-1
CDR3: CASSLPHEQFF